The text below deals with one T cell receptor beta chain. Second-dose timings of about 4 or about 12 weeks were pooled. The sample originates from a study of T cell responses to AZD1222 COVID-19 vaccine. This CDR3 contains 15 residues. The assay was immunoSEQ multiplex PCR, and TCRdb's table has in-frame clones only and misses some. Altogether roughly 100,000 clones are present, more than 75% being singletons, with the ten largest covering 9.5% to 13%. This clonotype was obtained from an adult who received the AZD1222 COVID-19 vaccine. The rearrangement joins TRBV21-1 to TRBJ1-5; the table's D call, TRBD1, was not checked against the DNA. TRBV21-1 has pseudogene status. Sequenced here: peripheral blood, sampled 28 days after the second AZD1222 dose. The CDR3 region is CASSEGAIGNQPQHF. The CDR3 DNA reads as TGTGCCAGCAGCGAAGGGGCGATTGGCAATCAGCCCCAGCATTTT.